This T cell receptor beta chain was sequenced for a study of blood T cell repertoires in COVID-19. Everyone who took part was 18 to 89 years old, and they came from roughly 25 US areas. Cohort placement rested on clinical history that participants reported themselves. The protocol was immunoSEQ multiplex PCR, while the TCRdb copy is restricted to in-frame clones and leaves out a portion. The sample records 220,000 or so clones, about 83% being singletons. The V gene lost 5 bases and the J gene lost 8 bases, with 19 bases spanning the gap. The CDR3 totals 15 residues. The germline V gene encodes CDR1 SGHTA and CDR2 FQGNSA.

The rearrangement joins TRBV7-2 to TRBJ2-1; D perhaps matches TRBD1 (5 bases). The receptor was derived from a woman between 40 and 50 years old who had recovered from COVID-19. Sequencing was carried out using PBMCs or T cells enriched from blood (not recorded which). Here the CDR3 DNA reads TGTGCCAGCAGCATCCTAGGGGCCAAAGGGGATGAGCAGTTCTTC. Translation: CASSILGAKGDEQFF.